Included here is one T cell receptor (beta chain) sequence, with context. The antigen it binds to is not known. One base away there is no much larger clone; base qualities are not given. Genomic DNA served as template for TCR beta VDJ combination and CDR3 sequence profiling. TCR repertoire sequencing was run on an Illumina HiSeq 2000. As for the original processing: Repertoire assessment relied on Simpson's diversity index, CDR3 size and DJ length profiles, and TRBV/TRBJ rearrangement plots. Whichever DNA sequence was most abundant in the deep sequencing data was defined as the immunodominant clone. CDR3 amino acid sequences were checked for sharing across subjects and were also compared against the VDJdb database and published repertoires. TCRdb reprocessing: public reads trimmed at Q25 with fastp, clones called with MiXCR, in-frame beta chains kept. Each entry is one CDR3 protein sequence, shown with its most common DNA and genes. In this record, the V and J calls reflect TCRdb's handling and not the investigators' own analysis. This sample gives under 350,000 distinct CDR3 sequences in total; 45% to 65% of them show up just once. The top ten constitute under 1.5% of the sample.

The data originate from a study of CD8+CD57+ T cells in acquired aplastic anemia (dated by TCRdb to 2016 to 2018). Some background on the complete study: A mean of about 3.2 ug of DNA, ranging from roughly 0.2 to 27.4 ug, was extracted from sorted CD4+ and CD8+ cells. CD8+CD57+ expansion was defined as frequency above the mean frequency observed in healthy subjects.

Expansion of CD8+CD57+ cells had been shown by flow cytometry in the patients chosen for sequencing. Severe acquired aplastic anemia was diagnosed in all patients according to International Study of Aplastic Anemia and Agranulocytosis and Camitta criteria. No patient had received any therapy when blood was sampled. In the study, sorted CD4+ and CD8+ blood T cells from patients with severe aplastic anemia and from healthy subjects underwent deep sequencing of TCR repertoires. In the USA, patient enrollment took place under clinicaltrials.gov protocols 00001620, 01623167, 00001397, 00071045, 00081523 and 00961064. Ficoll-Paque density gradient centrifugation was used to isolate peripheral blood mononuclear cells. CD4+ and CD8+ T cells were sorted by FACS or magnetic beads before DNA extraction. General study outcomes and caveats: Twenty-nine CD8+ CDR3 sequences were found in both patients and controls but appeared to be highly expressed in patients and within the immunodominant clones of the patients. Between patients and healthy controls, no significant difference in CD8+ Simpson's diversity was found (P=0.060).

This TCR was recovered from a human donor with aplastic anemia. Source material: sorted CD4+, CD8+, or CD8+CD57+ T cells (not recorded which) from PBMCs.

The nucleotide sequence is given as TGCAGTGCTAGATCACAGAGAACCCAGTACTTC. Translated, it gives CSARSQRTQYF. The sequence is built from TRBV20-1 and TRBJ2-5; no D gene is confidently identified. Per the germline V gene (reference sequence), DFQATT is the CDR1 and SNEGSKA is the CDR2. V sheds 2 bases and J sheds 8 bases, leaving 9 bases between their ends. The CDR3 covers 11 residues, taking in both the cysteine and the phenylalanine. Only CDR3 DNA is held: 33 bases, read in frame from base 1.